This T cell receptor beta chain was captured in a study of blood T cell repertoires in COVID-19. In the authors' workflow: Reference gene primer amplification in the assay estimated nucleated cell counts. The method was immunoSEQ multiplex PCR; TCRdb's version includes in-frame clones alone and lacks a portion of them. V and J calls and clone size come straight from that table; D and trimming were deduced from the DNA. Of over 150,000 clones detected, roughly 87% appear once; the ten largest clones hold 7%. Deletions cut 5 bases from V and 5 bases from J, with 10 bases between. The V gene's germline CDR1 is MNHEY and CDR2 SVGAGI. The CDR3 has 14 amino acids. Living in 24 US areas, the participants were between about 18 and 90 years of age.

The V and J genes are TRBV6-5 and TRBJ1-6, with D unresolved. Sequenced sample: PBMCs or T cells enriched from blood (not recorded which). This sequence was found in a woman aged 45-60 years who had recovered from COVID-19. CDR3 nucleotide sequence: TGTGCCAGCAGTCGGTCATTACATAATTCACCCCTCCACTTT. Residues: CASSRSLHNSPLHF.